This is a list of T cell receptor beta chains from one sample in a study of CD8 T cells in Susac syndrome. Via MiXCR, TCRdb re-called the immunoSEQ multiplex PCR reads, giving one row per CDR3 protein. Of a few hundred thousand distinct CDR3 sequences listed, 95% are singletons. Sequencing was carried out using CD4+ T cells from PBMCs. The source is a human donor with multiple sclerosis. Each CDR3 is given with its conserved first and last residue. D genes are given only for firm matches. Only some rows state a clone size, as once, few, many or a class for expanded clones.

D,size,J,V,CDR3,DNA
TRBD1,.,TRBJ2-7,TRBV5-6,CASSSGQAEQYF,TGTGCCAGCAGTTCCGGACAGGCCGAGCAGTACTTC
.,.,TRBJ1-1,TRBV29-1,CSVGPDNTEAFF,TGCAGCGTTGGGCCGGACAACACTGAAGCTTTCTTT
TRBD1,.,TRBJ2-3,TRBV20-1,CSAEDRRQGFTDTQYF,TGCAGTGCTGAGGACAGGCGGCAGGGGTTCACAGATACGCAGTATTTT
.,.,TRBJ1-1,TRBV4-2,CASSQDRPMRTEAFF,TGTGCCAGCAGCCAAGATAGGCCGATGAGGACTGAAGCTTTCTTT
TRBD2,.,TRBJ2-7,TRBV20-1,CSARDPSGSSYEQYF,TGCAGTGCTAGAGATCCGAGCGGGAGTTCCTACGAGCAGTACTTC
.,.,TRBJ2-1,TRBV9,CASSPPGGPGNEQFF,TGTGCCAGCAGCCCTCCAGGAGGACCCGGGAATGAGCAGTTCTTC
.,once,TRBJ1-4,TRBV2,CASSEARTANEKLFF,TGTGCCAGCAGTGAAGCCCGGACAGCTAATGAAAAACTGTTTTTT
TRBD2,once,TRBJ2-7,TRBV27,CAPVFGGKYEQYF,TGTGCCCCCGTCTTCGGGGGGAAGTACGAGCAGTACTTC
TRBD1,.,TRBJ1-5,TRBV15,CATSRVGDRAVWHF,TGTGCCACCAGCAGAGTCGGGGACAGGGCAGTATGGCATTTT
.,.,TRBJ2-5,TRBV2,CASSEVVGAQETQYF,TGTGCCAGCAGTGAGGTGGTGGGCGCTCAAGAGACCCAGTACTTC
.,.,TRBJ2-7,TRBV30,CAWSRTGVYEQYF,TGTGCCTGGAGTCGGACGGGAGTATACGAGCAGTACTTC